This TCR beta chain was retrieved from a study of low-dose radiotherapy and immunotherapy resistance in tumors. The time point: after trial treatment. This sample's treatment: LDRT plus nivolumab, ipilimumab, low-dose cyclophosphamide and aspirin (RACIN trial). The V end lost 5 bases, the J end lost 1 base, and 11 bases lay between the germline ends. Germline V gives CDR1 KGHSH, CDR2 LQKENI. The CDR3 length is 14 residues. Alpha- and beta-chain coverage of first-strand cDNA came from TRAV- and TRBV-specific primers. A constant-region primer paired with the V-primer adapter amplified TCRs over about 19 PCR cycles. Following isolation, mRNA was amplified via in vitro transcription. TCRdb analysed the reads with MiXCR anew, one entry per CDR3 protein. Of tens of thousands of distinct CDR3 sequences in the sample, 25% to 30% were seen once.

The sequencing used PBMCs, collected after low-dose radiotherapy plus immunotherapy. This clonotype was sampled from a male donor with prostate cancer. This chain uses TRBV18 with TRBJ1-1; D possibly corresponds to TRBD1 (5 bases). This chain's CDR3 is CASSMGPRNTEAFF. In DNA, the CDR3 is TGTGCCAGCTCAATGGGACCTAGGAACACTGAAGCTTTCTTT.